The rows below give T cell receptor beta chains drawn from one sample of a study of technical replicates of blood from several donors. Profiled with immunoSEQ multiplex PCR; TCRdb holds only in-frame clones, not every one. This sample has approximately 82,000 clones; 80% to 95% occur once, and the top ten carry roughly 0.27%. Sequencing was performed on T cells isolated from PBMCs. The receptors here all came from a human donor in good health. CDR3s leave out the opening cysteine and the closing phenylalanine or tryptophan. Each record gives: V gene, clone size, CDR3 length, CDR3 protein. Part of the rows lack a size; the others show once, few, many or a class for expanded clones.

TRBV27 NA 12 ASRGTGALYEQY
TRBV15 NA 15 ATSRGPFRANTGELF
TRBV6-1 NA 11 ASSEDRSYEQY
TRBV30 NA 13 AWSHTGTPNYGYT
TRBV11-2 NA 14 ASSIRRGTGREKLF
TRBV27 once 13 ASSLITGGNQPQH
TRBV19 NA 12 ASLSDRFPYEQY
TRBV28 NA 11 ASGGGRHTEAF
TRBV10-2 once 14 ASSRDRGLANYGYT
TRBV30 NA 13 AWSLLETENYGYT
TRBV7-3 NA 13 ASSLMPGTGREQY
TRBV14 few 16 ASSQGDRNLQGNTEAF
TRBV6-5 NA 12 ASSTDLQGGEQF
TRBV4-1 NA 17 ASSPGLLAAGRNTGELF